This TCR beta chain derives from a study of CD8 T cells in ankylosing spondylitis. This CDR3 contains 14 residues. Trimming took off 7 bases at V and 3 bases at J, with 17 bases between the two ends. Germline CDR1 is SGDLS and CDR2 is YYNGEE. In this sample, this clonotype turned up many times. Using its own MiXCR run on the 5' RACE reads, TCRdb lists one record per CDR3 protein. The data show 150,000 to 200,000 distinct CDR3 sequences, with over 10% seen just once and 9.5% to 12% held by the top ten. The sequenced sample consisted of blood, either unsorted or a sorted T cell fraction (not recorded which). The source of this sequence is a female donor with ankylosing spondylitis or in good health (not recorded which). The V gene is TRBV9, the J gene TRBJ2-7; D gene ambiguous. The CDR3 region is CASEEERLYYEQYF. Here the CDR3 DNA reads TGTGCCAGCGAAGAAGAACGGTTGTACTACGAGCAGTACTTC. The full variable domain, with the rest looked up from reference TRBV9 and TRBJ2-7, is DSGVTQTPKHLITATGQRVTLRCSPRSGDLSVYWYQQSLDQGLQFLIQYYNGEERAKGNILERFSAQQFPDLHSELNLSSLELGDSALYFCASEEERLYYEQYFGPGTRLTVT.